This TCR beta chain was captured in a study of cytotoxic CD8 clonotypes in ibrutinib-treated CLL. Study context: With a range of 6 to 36, the median treatment time before response samples were taken was around 12 months. Findings and caveats of the study: Clonotypes that were public were uncommon, and they contracted or stayed stable on treatment. Patients with sustained remission and those progressing were sampled at differing times. An increase in clonality occurred at ibrutinib response, followed by a return toward baseline at progression.

Germline CDR1 and CDR2: SGDLS and YYNGEE. J lost 7 bases, V lost 0 bases, and 10 bases had no gene match. The CDR3 runs to 19 residues. A word on this clone: Its cognate antigen is unknown.

Measured with immunoSEQ multiplex PCR; TCRdb has only the in-frame clones, and not every one. The sample has more than 50,000 clones, roughly 50% seen once. Here the sequenced sample was PBMCs, taken after 12 months of ibrutinib treatment. The sequence was collected from a human donor with chronic lymphocytic leukemia. The chain has TRBV9 and TRBJ2-1; 16 nucleotides match TRBD2. The CDR3, as DNA: TGTGCCAGCAGCGTAGGGGGGACTAGCGGGAGGGTTATTCGGAATGAGCAGTTCTTC. This translates into CASSVGGTSGRVIRNEQFF.